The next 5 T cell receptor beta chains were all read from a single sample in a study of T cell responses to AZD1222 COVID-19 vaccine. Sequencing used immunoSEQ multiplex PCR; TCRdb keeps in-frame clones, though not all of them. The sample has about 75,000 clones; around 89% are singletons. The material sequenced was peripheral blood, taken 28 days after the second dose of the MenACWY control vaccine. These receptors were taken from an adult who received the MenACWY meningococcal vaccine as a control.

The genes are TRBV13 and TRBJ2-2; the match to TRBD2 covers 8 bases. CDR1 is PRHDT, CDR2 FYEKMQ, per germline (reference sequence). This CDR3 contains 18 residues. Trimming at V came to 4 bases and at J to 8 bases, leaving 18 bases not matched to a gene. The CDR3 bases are TGTGCCAGCAGCTACACAAAGGCTAGCGGGTCCCAGAATGGGGAGCTGTTTTTT. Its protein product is CASSYTKASGSQNGELFF. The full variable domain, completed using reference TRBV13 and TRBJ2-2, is AAGVIQSPRHLIKEKRETATLKCYPIPRHDTVYWYQQGPGQDPQFLISFYEKMQSDKGSIPDRFSAQQFSDYHSELNMSSLELGDSALYFCASSYTKASGSQNGELFFGEGSRLTVL.

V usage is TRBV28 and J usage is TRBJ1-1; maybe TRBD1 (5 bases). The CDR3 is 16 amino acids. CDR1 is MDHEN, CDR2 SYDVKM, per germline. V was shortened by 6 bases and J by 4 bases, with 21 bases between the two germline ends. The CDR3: CASSRGGSMVGTEAFF. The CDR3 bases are TGTGCCAGCAGCCGGGGCGGGAGTATGGTTGGCACTGAAGCTTTCTTT.

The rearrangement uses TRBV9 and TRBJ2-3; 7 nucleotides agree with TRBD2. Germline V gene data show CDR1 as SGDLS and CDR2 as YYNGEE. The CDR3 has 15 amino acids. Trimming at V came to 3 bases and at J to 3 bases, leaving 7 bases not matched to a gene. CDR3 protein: CASSETSSWTDTQYF. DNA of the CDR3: TGTGCCAGCAGCGAGACTAGCTCCTGGACAGATACGCAGTATTTT.

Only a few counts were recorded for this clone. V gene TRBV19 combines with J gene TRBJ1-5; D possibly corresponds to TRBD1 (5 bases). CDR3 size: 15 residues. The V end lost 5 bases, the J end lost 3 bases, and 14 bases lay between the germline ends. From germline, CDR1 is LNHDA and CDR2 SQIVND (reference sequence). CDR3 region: CASSGGGEYNQPQHF. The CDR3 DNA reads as TGTGCCAGTAGTGGGGGGGGAGAATACAATCAGCCCCAGCATTTT.

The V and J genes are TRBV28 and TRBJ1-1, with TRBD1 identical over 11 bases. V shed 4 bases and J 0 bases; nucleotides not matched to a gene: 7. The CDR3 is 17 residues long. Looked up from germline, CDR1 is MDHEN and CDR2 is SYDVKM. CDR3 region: CASSSRTGGSMNTEAFF. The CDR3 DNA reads TGTGCCAGCAGTTCACGGACAGGGGGCAGCATGAACACTGAAGCTTTCTTT.